The present T cell receptor beta chain was sequenced within a study of cytomegalovirus exposure and HLA in healthy donors. Study results and limitations: More clonal expansion characterized HLA-associated TCR beta chains than equally common others in a later analysis.

A note on this clone: The antigen remains unidentified.

PCR used 60 Vbeta primers and 13 Jbeta primers. Clones were read by immunoSEQ multiplex PCR, and TCRdb kept only the in-frame ones, dropping some. Here the sample table reports around 130,000 clones. Material for sequencing was PBMCs. This sequence was found in a woman in her sixties in good health and CMV-seronegative.

Here the CDR3 reads CASSSGQGAYEQYF. As DNA, the CDR3 is TGTGCCAGCAGCTCAGGACAGGGGGCCTACGAGCAGTACTTC. V is TRBV9 and J is TRBJ2-7, with 10 bases matching TRBD1. The V segment lost 4 bases and the J segment 2 bases; nucleotides outside the gene matches: 3. The germline V gene has CDR1 SGDLS and CDR2 YYNGEE. The CDR3 is 14 amino acids.